This TCR beta chain was sequenced for a study of blood T cells in healthy people across ages (dated by TCRdb to the mid-2010s). About the study as a whole: In model experiments, template switching captured about one uniquely barcoded TCR beta cDNA molecule for every two T cells. Age-related changes in TCR beta repertoire diversity were measured in the study by deep sequencing normalized with unique cDNA molecular identifiers. The study analyzed two additional independent replicas of 1 million unique cDNA reads from the same blood draw for two donors, one aged 18 to 29 and one aged 80 or older. Donors of different ages were randomly distributed across sequencing lanes to avoid experimental bias. The donors were split into four age groups: young (average 16 years), middle-aged (about 40), aged (more than 60) and long-lived (roughly 77). Points the paper makes about the study in general: As age increased, observed TCR beta diversity per million T cells dropped in a roughly linear way, and a significant reduction was already evident by age about 40. The long-lived group showed more naive CD4+ T cells, fewer expanded clones and increased TCR diversity than the aged group, suggesting age selection. Estimates of total diversity based on one million sequenced T cells were considered lower bounds and underestimates. Conclusive comparison of naive and antigen-experienced compartments was prevented by the profiling of bulk unsorted PBMCs. A strong correlation was found between observed TCR beta diversity and the percentage of naive T cells measured by flow cytometry. Because donor CMV infection status was unknown, age-related changes in expanded clonotypes were potentially confounded.

About this clonotype: Which antigen it targets is not known. Nothing much larger sits one base from this clone, and base qualities are not available.

The library was built by means of 5' RACE. Reads for this sample came from an Illumina HiSeq 2500. A second roughly 6 to 11 cycle PCR used a sample-barcoded 5' primer and a J-beta primer mix. A template-switch 5' adaptor carrying 12 random nucleotides introduced a unique molecular identifier onto each TCR beta cDNA molecule. Each sample yielded at least 2.5 million CDR3-containing paired-end reads. The Mint cDNA synthesis kit, primed by a TRBC-specific oligonucleotide, was used to synthesize first-strand cDNA from all RNA. Following uracil-DNA glycosylase treatment, a first 18-cycle PCR with universal primers M1SS and BC2_uni_R was performed on all cDNA. The published analysis was carried out like this. Normalization of each sample was performed by random selection of 1 million high-quality reads, each carrying a distinct molecular identifier. Reads with shared molecular identifiers were discarded instead of being binned into consensus sequences. MiTCR, with a Q25 quality threshold and the strictest error-elimination algorithm, was used for CDR3 identification, clonotype clustering and error correction. A nonparametric unseen species model with Euler transformation was used to estimate a lower bound on total TCR beta diversity. TCRdb reworked the public reads: Q25 trimming with fastp, MiXCR clone assembly, productive beta chains retained. Under each unique CDR3 protein, matching rows form one entry showing the most common genes and DNA. These V and J calls are TCRdb output, not the study's own analysis. In this sample the table shows about 690,000 distinct CDR3 sequences, approximately 40% of which occur a single time. The ten largest clonotypes hold 30% of the sample.

The donors were roughly 39 Caucasian individuals from Russia, aged roughly 6 to 95 years, who were systemically healthy. Each donor gave 9.5 to 10 milliliters of peripheral blood, drawn into EDTA-treated Vacutainer tubes. Ficoll-Paque density-gradient centrifugation was used to isolate PBMCs, with at least 6.5 million obtained per sample. Trizol reagent was used to extract total RNA from PBMCs, with at least 6 micrograms per sample. Naive CD45RAhigh/CD27high T cell percentages were measured by flow cytometry on a PBMC aliquot from every donor. Via the germline V gene, CDR1 is SGDLS and CDR2 YYNGEE. Measured from the cysteine to the phenylalanine, the CDR3 is 14 residues long. Kept here is only the CDR3 DNA, which spans 42 bases and is read in frame from base 1. Trimming takes 0 bases off V and 5 bases off J; junction bases not matched to a gene: 4.

The chain couples TRBV9 to TRBJ1-1; 7 bases in the junction line up with TRBD1. The sequenced sample consisted of blood. The receptor's source is a man older than 75 in good health. Here is the DNA: TGTGCCAGCAGCGTAGTTCGACAGGGAACTGAAGCTTTCTTT. This yields the protein CASSVVRQGTEAFF.